This TCR beta chain is drawn from a study of cytomegalovirus exposure and HLA in healthy donors. Study observations and caveats: A later analysis revealed that TCR association rates differed between HLA loci, peaking at DRB1 and bottoming out at HLA-C. What TCR beta sequences reportedly achieved was accurate prediction of HLA-A and HLA-B alleles in most subjects. A few CMV-associated chains were confirmed in vitro to be specific for CMV antigens. As a later analysis revealed, most CMV-associated TCR beta chains appeared HLA-restricted.

PCR amplification relied on 60 Vbeta primers (plus 13 Jbeta primers). Data came from immunoSEQ multiplex PCR; TCRdb stores just in-frame clones and leaves some out. The top ten clones hold about 1.8% of a sample with 210,000 or so clones, roughly 85% of them seen once. This clone has a handful of counts. Its specificity is unknown. Per the germline V gene, CDR1 is GTSNPN and CDR2 is SVGIG (reference sequence). This CDR3 contains 13 residues. The ends were cut back, 4 bases at V and 8 bases at J, with 14 bases in the middle. This TCR derives from a young man in good health and CMV-seronegative. The chain has TRBV30 and TRBJ1-4, with D possibly being TRBD1 (6 bases). Sequenced: PBMCs. CDR3 amino acids: CAWTTGTSEKLFF. For the CDR3, the DNA is TGTGCCTGGACTACCGGGACAAGCGAAAAACTGTTTTTT. The complete variable domain, with remaining parts taken from reference TRBV30 and TRBJ1-4, reads SQTIHQWPATLVQPVGSPLSLECTVEGTSNPNLYWYRQAAGRGLQLLFYSVGIGQISSEVPQNLSASRPQDRQFILSSKKLLLSDSGFYLCAWTTGTSEKLFFGSGTQLSVL.